This T cell receptor beta chain was sequenced for a study of blood T cell repertoires in COVID-19. At the level of the study: The analysed material was cDNA or gDNA that came from T cells, B-cell-depleted T cells, or PBMCs.

Some clones are missing from TCRdb's copy, which holds only in-frame ones; the method was immunoSEQ multiplex PCR. The sample has 180,000 or so clones, around 81% seen once; the top ten hold 11%. Recruited during active infection, patients (from Seattle) were subsequently followed longitudinally. Germline trimming cut 3 bases from V and 5 bases from J; bases unmatched to any gene: 3. The CDR3 runs to 14 residues. CDR1 is SGHAT, CDR2 FQNNGV, per germline. The J gene is TRBJ2-5, the V gene TRBV11-2; the match to TRBD2 covers 10 bases. The sequencing sample was made of peripheral blood. The sequence was collected from a woman aged 35 to 49 with COVID-19, enrolled during active disease. CDR3 DNA sequence: TGTGCCAGCAGCTTTCTAGCGGGGGAGGAGACCCAGTACTTC. It yields the protein CASSFLAGEETQYF.